This TCR beta chain was profiled in a study of blood T cell repertoires in COVID-19. The CDR3 spans 15 residues. Germline V gene data show CDR1 as SQVTM and CDR2 as ANQGSEA. V was clipped by 2 bases and J by 0 bases, with 13 bases between them. Here immunoSEQ multiplex PCR was the method, and the copy in TCRdb shows in-frame clones only, minus some. The table records 170,000 or so clones, 75% to 90% of them present only once. The receptor's source is a middle-aged woman with COVID-19, enrolled during active disease. The J gene is TRBJ2-5, the V gene TRBV29-1; maybe TRBD2 (5 bases). The sample comprised peripheral blood. CDR3 sequence reads: CSVESLGVYQETQYF. DNA of the CDR3: TGCAGCGTTGAAAGCTTGGGAGTGTACCAAGAGACCCAGTACTTC.